This TCR beta chain was profiled in a study of blood T cell repertoires in COVID-19. Study overall: Nucleic acid was either cDNA or gDNA, and it came from T cells, B-cell-depleted T cells, or PBMCs.

In the source study's methods: Amplifying reference gene primers gave estimates of nucleated cell counts. Measured with immunoSEQ multiplex PCR; TCRdb has only the in-frame clones, and not every one. Clonal size and the V and J genes are those of that table, whereas D and trimming came from the DNA. The sample has some 300,000 clones, more than 70% seen once. Everyone who took part was about 18 to 90 years old, and they came from 20 to 25 US areas. Sequenced input: PBMCs or T cells enriched from blood (not recorded which). The receptor was derived from an older woman in a cohort exposed to, infected with or recovered from COVID-19 (not recorded which).

The CDR3 region has the DNA TGTGCCAGCAGCACCGGGGACAGCCTTGGGGTGGATACGCAGTATTTT. Encoded protein: CASSTGDSLGVDTQYF. The rearrangement joins TRBV9 to TRBJ2-3, with 7 bases fitting TRBD1. J was trimmed by 6 bases and V by 4 bases; bases with no gene match: 14. Germline V gives CDR1 SGDLS, CDR2 YYNGEE. The CDR3 loop spans 16 amino acids.